Shown below are 14 T cell receptor beta chains from a single sample sequenced in a study of control samples from healthy donors and cancer patients. Profiling relied on immunoSEQ multiplex PCR, and the TCRdb table lists in-frame clones only, not all of them. The table includes roughly 89,000 clones, roughly 91% detected once. Material: blood. All receptors come from a man aged 45-65 years in good health.

The V gene is TRBV2, the J gene TRBJ1-2; D unresolved. There are 13 residues in the CDR3. V was pared by 6 bases and J by 6 bases, with 14 bases between. Looked up from germline, CDR1 is SNHLY and CDR2 is FYNNEI. Written as DNA, the CDR3 is TGTGCCAGCAGCCGAAGCCGGGCCGATGGCTACACCTTC. Protein sequence: CASSRSRADGYTF.

The J gene is TRBJ2-7, the V gene TRBV7-2; a weak D match, TRBD2 (6 bases). V was clipped by 0 bases and J by 1 base, with 16 bases between them. The CDR3 extends over 17 amino acids. The germline gives CDR1 SGHTA, CDR2 FQGNSA. As DNA, the CDR3 is TGTGCCAGCAGCTTAGCTTCTCGGGGGATGAGGTCCTACGAGCAGTACTTC. It specifies CASSLASRGMRSYEQYF.

The rearrangement uses TRBV7-2 and TRBJ2-3; possible D gene TRBD2, 7 bases. Looked up from germline, CDR1 is SGHTA and CDR2 is FQGNSA. Trimming took off 8 bases at V and 5 bases at J, with 11 bases between the two ends. The CDR3 has 12 amino acids. CDR3 coding DNA: TGTGCCAGCCGGGGGGCTGGAGATACGCAGTATTTT. Its protein product is CASRGAGDTQYF.

Of note for this clone: The sample carries other DNA sequences with the same CDR3. The V and J genes are TRBV5-1 and TRBJ2-5; perhaps TRBD1 as D (5 bases). This CDR3 region has 13 residues. Trimming removed 2 bases at V and 1 base at J, with 6 bases between. In germline, CDR1 is SGHRS, CDR2 YFSETQ. CDR3 loop: CASSFQGQETQYF. DNA for the CDR3: TGCGCCAGCAGCTTTCAGGGCCAAGAGACCCAGTACTTC.

This chain joins TRBV6-6 and TRBJ1-5, with D possibly being TRBD1 (5 bases). The CDR3 has 13 amino acids. Germline V gene sequence: CDR1 MNHNY, CDR2 SVGAGI (reference sequence). V shed 0 bases and J shed 11 bases, with 11 bases lying between them. CDR3 residues: CASSYSGVDTQHF. CDR3 in DNA: TGTGCCAGCAGTTACTCCGGGGTGGACACCCAGCATTTT.

This clone has only one observation. The chain links TRBV7-2 to TRBJ2-7; the match to TRBD1 covers 7 bases. The junction had 12 bases not matched to a gene; V was cut back by 4 bases and J by 3 bases. In germline, CDR1 is SGHTA, CDR2 FQGNSA. The CDR3 extends over 16 amino acids. The CDR3 DNA reads TGTGCCAGCAGCTCGACAGGGAACCCTATTTTCTACGAGCAGTACTTC. Translated: CASSSTGNPIFYEQYF.

The chain recombines TRBV7-2 with TRBJ2-7, with D possibly being TRBD1 (6 bases). Per germline, CDR1 SGHTA and CDR2 FQGNSA. Trimming took off 5 bases at V and 2 bases at J, with 13 bases between the two ends. The CDR3 spans 14 residues. CDR3 protein: CASSPGGTTYEQYF. Written as DNA, the CDR3 is TGTGCCAGCAGCCCTGGGGGCACCACCTACGAGCAGTACTTC.

The chain carries TRBV6-1 and TRBJ2-2, with D uncertain. Trimming pared 0 bases from V and 6 bases from J, leaving 5 bases between. The CDR3 contains 13 residues. Germline V gene data show CDR1 as MNHNS and CDR2 as SASEGT. CDR3: CASSEARAGELFF. DNA for the CDR3: TGTGCCAGCAGTGAAGCGCGCGCCGGGGAGCTGTTTTTT.

The chain links TRBV4-2 to TRBJ2-4; D tentatively reads TRBD1 or TRBD2 (6 bases each). V lost 0 bases and J 1 base, leaving 13 bases between the germline ends. This CDR3 comprises 17 residues. Germline lookup yields CDR1 LGHNA and CDR2 YNFKEQ. This chain's CDR3 is CASSQDLGGMAKNIQYF. Written as DNA, the CDR3 is TGTGCCAGCAGCCAAGATCTAGGGGGGATGGCCAAAAACATTCAGTACTTC.

This clone appeared a few times. The chain carries TRBV5-1 and TRBJ2-5; D gene uncertain. Germline V gene data show CDR1 as SGHRS and CDR2 as YFSETQ. CDR3 length equals 14 residues. V lost 0 bases and J 2 bases, leaving 8 bases between the germline ends. This CDR3 is CASSLAVGQETQYF. In DNA form, the CDR3 reads TGCGCCAGCAGCTTGGCGGTGGGGCAAGAGACCCAGTACTTC.

The chain is built from TRBV27 and TRBJ2-7; 7 bases map to TRBD1. This CDR3 spans 15 amino acids. Germline V CDR1 and CDR2: MNHEY, SMNVEV (reference sequence). V shed 6 bases, J shed 0 bases, and the junction held 8 bases outside the gene matches. The CDR3 coding sequence is TGTGCCAGCAGCCCGGACAGGCTTAGCTCCTACGAGCAGTACTTC. Translated: CASSPDRLSSYEQYF.

For the CDR3, the DNA is TGCAGCGTTGGGAGCGGGGACACGGCAAGTGACACCTTC. Its translation: CSVGSGDTASDTF. V gene TRBV29-1 combines with J gene TRBJ1-2, with D perhaps matching TRBD1 (6 bases). The CDR3 is 13 amino acids. Trimming stripped 4 bases from V and 12 bases from J, with 21 bases between. From germline, CDR1 is SQVTM and CDR2 ANQGSEA.

The chain uses TRBV28 and TRBJ1-1; D is unresolved. Germline loops: CDR1 MDHEN, CDR2 SYDVKM. V was trimmed by 6 bases and J by 7 bases, leaving 12 bases between them. The CDR3 totals 12 residues. Written as DNA, the CDR3 is TGTGCCAGCAGCTCACAGCGGGATGAAGCTTTCTTT. Its translation: CASSSQRDEAFF.

This clone was picked up one time. This rearrangement joins TRBV24-1 to TRBJ2-3; weak D call: TRBD2 (5 bases). Between the trimmed V and J ends, which lost 0 bases and 7 bases, there was a span of 10 bases. The germline CDR1 and CDR2 sequences are KGHDR and SFDVKD. The CDR3 length is 14 residues. The DNA for the CDR3 is TGTGCCACCAGTGATTTGCGACGGGATCATACGCAGTATTTT. Its translation: CATSDLRRDHTQYF.